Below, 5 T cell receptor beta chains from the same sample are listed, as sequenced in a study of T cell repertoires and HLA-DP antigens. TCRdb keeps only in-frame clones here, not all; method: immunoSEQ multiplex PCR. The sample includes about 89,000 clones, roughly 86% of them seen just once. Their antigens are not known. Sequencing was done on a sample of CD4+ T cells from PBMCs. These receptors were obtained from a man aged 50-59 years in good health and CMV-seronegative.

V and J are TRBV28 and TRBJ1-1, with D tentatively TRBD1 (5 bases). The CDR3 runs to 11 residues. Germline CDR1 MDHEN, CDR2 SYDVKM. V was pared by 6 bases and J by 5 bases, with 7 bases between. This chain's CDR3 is CASRTVTEAFF. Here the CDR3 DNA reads TGTGCCAGCAGGACAGTAACTGAAGCTTTCTTT. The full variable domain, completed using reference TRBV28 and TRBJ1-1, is DVKVTQSSRYLVKRTGEKVFLECVQDMDHENMFWYRQDPGLGLRLIYFSYDVKMKEKGDIPEGYSVSREKKERFSLILESASTNQTSMYLCASRTVTEAFFGQGTRLTVV.

The CDR3: CASSRGQGKYNEQFF. The CDR3 DNA follows: TGCGCCAGCAGCCGAGGGCAGGGGAAATACAATGAGCAGTTCTTC. The gene calls are TRBV5-1 and TRBJ2-1; D possibly corresponds to TRBD1 (6 bases). This CDR3 contains 15 residues. Trimming removed 4 bases at V and 4 bases at J, with 15 bases between. Germline loops: CDR1 SGHRS, CDR2 YFSETQ.

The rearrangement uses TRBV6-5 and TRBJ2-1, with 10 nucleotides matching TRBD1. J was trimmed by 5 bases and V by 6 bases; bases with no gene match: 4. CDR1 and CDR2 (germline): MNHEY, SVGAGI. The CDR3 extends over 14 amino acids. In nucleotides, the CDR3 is TGTGCCAGCAGGGGACAGGGGTTCAACAATGAGCAGTTCTTC. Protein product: CASRGQGFNNEQFF.

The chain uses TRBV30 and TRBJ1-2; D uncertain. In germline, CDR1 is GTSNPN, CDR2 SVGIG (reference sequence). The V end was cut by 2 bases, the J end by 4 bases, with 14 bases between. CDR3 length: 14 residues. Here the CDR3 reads CAWSPISGGYGYTF. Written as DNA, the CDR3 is TGTGCCTGGAGTCCAATCAGTGGAGGCTATGGCTACACCTTC.

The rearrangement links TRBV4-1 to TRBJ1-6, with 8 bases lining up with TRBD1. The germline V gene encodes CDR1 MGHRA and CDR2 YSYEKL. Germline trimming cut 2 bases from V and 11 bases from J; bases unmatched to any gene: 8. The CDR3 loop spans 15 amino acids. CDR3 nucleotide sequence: TGCGCCAGCAGCCAACAGACAGGGGAGAGGACACCCCTCCACTTT. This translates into CASSQQTGERTPLHF.